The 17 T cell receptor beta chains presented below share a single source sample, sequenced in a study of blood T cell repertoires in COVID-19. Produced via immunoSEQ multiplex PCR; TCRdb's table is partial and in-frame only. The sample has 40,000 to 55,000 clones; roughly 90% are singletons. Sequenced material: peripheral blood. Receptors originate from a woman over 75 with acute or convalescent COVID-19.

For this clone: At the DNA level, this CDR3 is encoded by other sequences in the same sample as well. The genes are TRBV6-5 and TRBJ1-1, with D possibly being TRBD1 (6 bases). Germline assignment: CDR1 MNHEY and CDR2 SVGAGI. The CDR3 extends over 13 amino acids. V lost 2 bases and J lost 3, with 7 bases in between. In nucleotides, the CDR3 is TGTGCCAGCAGTTACAACAGGGACACTGAAGCTTTCTTT. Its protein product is CASSYNRDTEAFF.

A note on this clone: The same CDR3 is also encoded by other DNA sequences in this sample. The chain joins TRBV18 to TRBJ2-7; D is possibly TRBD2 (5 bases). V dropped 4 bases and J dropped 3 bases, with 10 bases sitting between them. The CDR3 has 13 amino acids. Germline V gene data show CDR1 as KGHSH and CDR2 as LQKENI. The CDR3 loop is CASSRTDYYEQYF. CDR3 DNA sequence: TGTGCCAGCTCACGGACTGATTACTACGAGCAGTACTTC.

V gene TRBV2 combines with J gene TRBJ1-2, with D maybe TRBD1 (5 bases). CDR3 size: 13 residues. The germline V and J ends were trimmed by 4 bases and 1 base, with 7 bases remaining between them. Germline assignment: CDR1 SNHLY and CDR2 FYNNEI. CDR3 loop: CASSADSNYGYTF. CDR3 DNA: TGTGCCAGCAGTGCCGACAGTAACTATGGCTACACCTTC.

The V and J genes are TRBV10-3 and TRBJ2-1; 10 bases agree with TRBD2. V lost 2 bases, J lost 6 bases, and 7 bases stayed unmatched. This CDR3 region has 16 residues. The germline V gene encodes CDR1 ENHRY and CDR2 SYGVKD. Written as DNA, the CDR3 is TGTGCCATCAGTGAGCCCGGGACTAGCGTCCCCAATGAGCAGTTCTTC. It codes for CAISEPGTSVPNEQFF.

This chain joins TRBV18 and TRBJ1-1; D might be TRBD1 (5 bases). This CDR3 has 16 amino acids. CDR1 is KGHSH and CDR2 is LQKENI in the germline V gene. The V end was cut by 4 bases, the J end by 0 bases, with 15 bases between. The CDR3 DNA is TGTGCCAGCTCACAAAGCACAGGAAATATGAACACTGAAGCTTTCTTT. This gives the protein CASSQSTGNMNTEAFF.

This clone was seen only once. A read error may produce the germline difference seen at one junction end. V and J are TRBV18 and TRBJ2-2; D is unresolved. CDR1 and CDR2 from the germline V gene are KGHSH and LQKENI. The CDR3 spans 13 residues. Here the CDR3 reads CASSPPNSGELFF. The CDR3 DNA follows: TGTGCCAGCTCACCACCGAACAGCGGGGAGCTGTTTTTT.

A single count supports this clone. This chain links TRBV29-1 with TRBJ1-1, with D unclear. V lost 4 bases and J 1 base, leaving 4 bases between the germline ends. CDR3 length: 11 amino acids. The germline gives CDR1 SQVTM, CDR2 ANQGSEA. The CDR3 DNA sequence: TGCAGCGTTGTGAGGAACACTGAAGCTTTCTTT. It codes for CSVVRNTEAFF.

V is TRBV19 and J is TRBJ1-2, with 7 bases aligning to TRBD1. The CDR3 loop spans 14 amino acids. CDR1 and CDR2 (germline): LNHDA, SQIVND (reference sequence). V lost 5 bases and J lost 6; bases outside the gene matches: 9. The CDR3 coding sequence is TGTGCCAGTAGTGTGACAGGGTTTGTGGATGGCTACACCTTC. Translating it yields CASSVTGFVDGYTF.

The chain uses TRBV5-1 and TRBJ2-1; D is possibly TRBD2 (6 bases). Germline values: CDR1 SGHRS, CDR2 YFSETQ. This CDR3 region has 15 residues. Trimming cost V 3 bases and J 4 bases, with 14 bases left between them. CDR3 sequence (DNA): TGCGCCAGCAGCTCCACGGGAGTGGGTTACAATGAGCAGTTCTTC. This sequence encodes CASSSTGVGYNEQFF.

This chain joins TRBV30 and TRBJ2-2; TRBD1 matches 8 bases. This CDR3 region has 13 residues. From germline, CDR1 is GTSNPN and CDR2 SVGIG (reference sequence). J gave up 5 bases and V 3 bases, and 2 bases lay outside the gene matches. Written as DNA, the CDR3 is TGTGCCTGGAGAACAGGGGGTACCGGGGAGCTGTTTTTT. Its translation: CAWRTGGTGELFF.

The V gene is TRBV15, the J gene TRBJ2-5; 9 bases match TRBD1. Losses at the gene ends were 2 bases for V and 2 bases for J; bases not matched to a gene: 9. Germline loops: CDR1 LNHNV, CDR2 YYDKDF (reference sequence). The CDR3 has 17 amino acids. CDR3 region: CATSRPTTGGGQETQYF. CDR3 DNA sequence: TGTGCCACCAGCAGACCCACGACAGGGGGAGGACAAGAGACCCAGTACTTC.

CDR3 nucleotides: TGTGCCAGCAGCCCAGAGGCTTACAATGAGCAGTTCTTC. It is translated as CASSPEAYNEQFF. This chain uses TRBV7-3 with TRBJ2-1; D is ambiguous. This CDR3 is built from 13 residues. V was clipped by 5 bases and J by 4 bases, with 9 bases between them. Per germline, CDR1 SGHTA and CDR2 FQGTGA.

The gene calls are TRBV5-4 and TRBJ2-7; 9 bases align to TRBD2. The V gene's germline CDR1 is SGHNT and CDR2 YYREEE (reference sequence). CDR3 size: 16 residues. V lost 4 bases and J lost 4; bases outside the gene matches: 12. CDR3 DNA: TGTGCCAGCAGCCATGGGGGAGCGGGAGGTCGGTACGAGCAGTACTTC. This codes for CASSHGGAGGRYEQYF.

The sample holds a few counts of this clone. Here the CDR3 reads CASSYGDRGNGYTF. For the CDR3, the DNA is TGTGCCAGCAGTTATGGCGACAGGGGGAATGGCTACACCTTC. This chain connects TRBV6-5 to TRBJ1-2; 9 nucleotides align to TRBD1. The germline CDR1 and CDR2 sequences are MNHEY and SVGAGI. V lost 3 bases, J lost 6 bases, and 5 bases stayed unmatched. This CDR3 spans 14 amino acids.

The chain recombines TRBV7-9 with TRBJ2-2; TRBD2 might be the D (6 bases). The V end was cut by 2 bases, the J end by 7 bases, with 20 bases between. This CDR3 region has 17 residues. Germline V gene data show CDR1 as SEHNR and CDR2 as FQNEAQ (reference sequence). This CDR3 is CASSLKATEEGGGELFF. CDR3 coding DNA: TGTGCCAGCAGCTTAAAGGCGACAGAGGAGGGAGGCGGGGAGCTGTTTTTT.

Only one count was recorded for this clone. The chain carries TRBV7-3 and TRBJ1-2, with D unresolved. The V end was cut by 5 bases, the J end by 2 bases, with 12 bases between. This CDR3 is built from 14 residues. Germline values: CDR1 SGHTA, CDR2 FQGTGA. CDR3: CASSPGGGNYGYTF. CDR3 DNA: TGTGCCAGCAGCCCAGGAGGTGGGAACTATGGCTACACCTTC.

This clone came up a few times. This CDR3 reads CASSQEDRGKYGYTF. The CDR3 region has the DNA TGTGCCAGCAGCCAAGAGGACAGGGGCAAGTATGGCTACACCTTC. The chain has TRBV3-1 (or the pseudogene TRBV3-2) and TRBJ1-2; 9 bases are a match to TRBD1. Germline trimming cut 0 bases from V and 5 bases from J; bases unmatched to any gene: 4. Germline CDR1 reads LGHDT; CDR2 reads YNNKEL (reference sequence). This CDR3 is 15 amino acids long.